The 14 T cell receptor beta chains below all came from one sample that was sequenced in a study of cytomegalovirus exposure and HLA in healthy donors. PCR employed 60 Vbeta and 13 Jbeta primers. The assay was immunoSEQ multiplex PCR, and TCRdb's table has in-frame clones only and misses some. This table holds under 170,000 clones, 55% to 80% found once. Sequenced sample: PBMCs. The source of these receptors is a woman aged 55-70 years in good health and CMV-seropositive.

In this sample, this clone turned up a few times. This rearrangement joins TRBV10-3 to TRBJ2-5, with TRBD2 as a possible D gene (5 bases). The CDR3 consists of 14 residues. CDR1 and CDR2 from the germline V gene are ENHRY and SYGVKD. Trimming pared 3 bases from V and 5 bases from J, leaving 13 bases between. The CDR3 is CAISEEVGEETQYF. As DNA, the CDR3 is TGTGCCATCAGTGAAGAGGTGGGAGAGGAGACCCAGTACTTC.

The chain combines TRBV5-1 with TRBJ2-1, with D perhaps TRBD1 (6 bases). CDR3 length equals 16 residues. Per germline, CDR1 SGHRS and CDR2 YFSETQ. The V end lost 2 bases, the J end lost 8 bases, and 20 bases lay between the germline ends. The CDR3 coding sequence is TGCGCCAGCAGCTTAGGTCCAGGGGCCACCGGGGATGAGCAGTTCTTC. As protein: CASSLGPGATGDEQFF.

V and J are TRBV7-8 and TRBJ2-3, with 11 bases identical to TRBD2. This CDR3 has 15 amino acids. In germline, CDR1 is SGHVS, CDR2 FQNEAQ. The V and J ends lost 5 bases and 5 bases, in that order; junction bases with no gene match: 6. The CDR3 sequence is CASSKETSGVDTQYF. DNA for the CDR3: TGTGCCAGCAGCAAAGAGACTAGCGGGGTAGATACGCAGTATTTT.

The rearrangement joins TRBV30 to TRBJ1-2; 7 positions match TRBD1. Germline CDR1 and CDR2: GTSNPN and SVGIG (reference sequence). The CDR3 runs to 12 residues. J gave up 1 base and V 8 bases, and 4 bases lay outside the gene matches. CDR3 coding DNA: TGTGCCCGGGACAGCCGTAACTATGGCTACACCTTC. Protein sequence: CARDSRNYGYTF.

Regarding this clone: A read error may account for a junction end that differs from germline. The chain is built from TRBV7-9 and TRBJ1-1, with D possibly matching TRBD1 (6 bases). The CDR3 is 12 residues long. Germline V CDR1 and CDR2: SEHNR, FQNEAQ (reference sequence). CDR3 coding DNA: TGTTCCAGCAGCTACGGACAGATCGAAGCTTTCTTT. It yields the protein CSSSYGQIEAFF.

The rearrangement uses TRBV29-1 and TRBJ2-2; 9 bases are a match to TRBD2. The germline V gene encodes CDR1 SQVTM and CDR2 ANQGSEA. V lost 4 bases to trimming and J lost 4 bases; unmatched junction nucleotides: 13. There are 17 residues in the CDR3. The CDR3 DNA is TGCAGCGTTGTGCACCGCCTTGCGGGAGGGAGCACCGGGGAGCTGTTTTTT. This gives the protein CSVVHRLAGGSTGELFF.

The chain couples TRBV4-3 to TRBJ2-5; 11 positions match TRBD2. The J call may be wrong; the DNA end is better matched by TRBJ2-7. The CDR3 extends over 16 amino acids. Germline V gives CDR1 LGHNA, CDR2 YSLEER. The CDR3: CASSQDSGRASYEQYF. The CDR3 nucleotides read TGCGCCAGCAGCCAAGATAGCGGGAGGGCCTCCTACGAGCAGTACTTC.

The rearrangement uses TRBV2 and TRBJ1-5; TRBD1 matches at 8 bases. Germline V CDR1 and CDR2: SNHLY, FYNNEI. This CDR3 spans 16 amino acids. Trimming at V came to 5 bases and at J to 2 bases, leaving 8 bases not matched to a gene. The CDR3 bases are TGTGCCAGCAGTCCAAGGACAGGGACGGGCAATCAGCCCCAGCATTTT. Translated, it gives CASSPRTGTGNQPQHF.

This clone occurred once. The rearrangement joins TRBV6-6 to TRBJ2-2, with a weak D call TRBD1 (5 bases). The germline V gene has CDR1 MNHNY and CDR2 SVGAGI (reference sequence). Trimming pared 7 bases from V and 4 bases from J, leaving 10 bases between. The CDR3 loop spans 13 amino acids. For the CDR3, the DNA is TGTGCCAGCACGCAGGGTATCACCGGGGAGCTGTTTTTT. It is translated as CASTQGITGELFF.

The chain links TRBV18 to TRBJ2-7, with D maybe TRBD2 (5 bases). This CDR3 has 16 amino acids. In germline, CDR1 is KGHSH, CDR2 LQKENI. Trimming removed 1 base at V and 0 bases at J, with 13 bases between. The CDR3 region has the DNA TGTGCCAGCTCACCACAGGGATTAGGGAGCTCCTACGAGCAGTACTTC. This encodes CASSPQGLGSSYEQYF.

The V gene is TRBV30, the J gene TRBJ2-3; maybe TRBD1 (5 bases). The CDR3 totals 14 residues. Deletions cut 4 bases from V and 4 bases from J, with 15 bases between. Germline V gene sequence: CDR1 GTSNPN, CDR2 SVGIG (reference sequence). The CDR3 protein is CAWKGLKRADTQYF. In nucleotides, the CDR3 is TGTGCCTGGAAGGGGCTAAAACGCGCAGATACGCAGTATTTT.

This chain joins TRBV30 and TRBJ2-2; D is undetermined. The CDR3 is 12 amino acids. The V end was cut by 1 base, the J end by 5 bases, with 5 bases between. Per the germline V gene, CDR1 is GTSNPN and CDR2 is SVGIG (reference sequence). This CDR3 is CAWSGHTGELFF. In DNA form, the CDR3 reads TGTGCCTGGAGTGGACATACCGGGGAGCTGTTTTTT.

This chain joins TRBV28 and TRBJ1-2, with 9 bases matching TRBD1. This CDR3 region has 14 residues. CDR1 is MDHEN and CDR2 is SYDVKM in the germline V gene. J gave up 6 bases and V 4 bases, and 6 bases lay outside the gene matches. CDR3 in DNA: TGTGCCAGCAGTTCCGGACAGGGGTCTCATGGCTACACCTTC. Protein: CASSSGQGSHGYTF.

This clone was seen only once. The J gene is TRBJ2-7, the V gene TRBV19; the D is unclear. This CDR3 is 14 amino acids long. V was clipped by 2 bases and J by 2 bases, with 10 bases between them. Germline V gene data show CDR1 as LNHDA and CDR2 as SQIVND (reference sequence). In nucleotides, the CDR3 is TGTGCCAGTAGTATAACGGTCCATACCTACGAGCAGTACTTC. It translates to CASSITVHTYEQYF.